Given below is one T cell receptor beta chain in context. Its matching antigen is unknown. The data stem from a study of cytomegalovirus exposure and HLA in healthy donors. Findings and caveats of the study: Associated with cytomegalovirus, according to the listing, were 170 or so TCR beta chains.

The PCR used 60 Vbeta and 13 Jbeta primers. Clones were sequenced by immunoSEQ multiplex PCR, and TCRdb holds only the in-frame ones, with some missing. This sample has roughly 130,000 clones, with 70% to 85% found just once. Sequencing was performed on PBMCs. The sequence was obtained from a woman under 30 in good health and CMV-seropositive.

The CDR3 DNA is TGTGCCAGCAGCTTGAGACGAACAGGGCCGAGCGAGCAGTACTTC. Its protein is CASSLRRTGPSEQYF. The chain joins TRBV5-6 to TRBJ2-7, with D perhaps matching TRBD1 (6 bases). Germline CDR1 reads SGHDT; CDR2 reads YYEEEE. The CDR3 is made up of 15 amino acids. With 1 base removed from V and 6 bases from J, the gap between germline ends came to 17 bases.